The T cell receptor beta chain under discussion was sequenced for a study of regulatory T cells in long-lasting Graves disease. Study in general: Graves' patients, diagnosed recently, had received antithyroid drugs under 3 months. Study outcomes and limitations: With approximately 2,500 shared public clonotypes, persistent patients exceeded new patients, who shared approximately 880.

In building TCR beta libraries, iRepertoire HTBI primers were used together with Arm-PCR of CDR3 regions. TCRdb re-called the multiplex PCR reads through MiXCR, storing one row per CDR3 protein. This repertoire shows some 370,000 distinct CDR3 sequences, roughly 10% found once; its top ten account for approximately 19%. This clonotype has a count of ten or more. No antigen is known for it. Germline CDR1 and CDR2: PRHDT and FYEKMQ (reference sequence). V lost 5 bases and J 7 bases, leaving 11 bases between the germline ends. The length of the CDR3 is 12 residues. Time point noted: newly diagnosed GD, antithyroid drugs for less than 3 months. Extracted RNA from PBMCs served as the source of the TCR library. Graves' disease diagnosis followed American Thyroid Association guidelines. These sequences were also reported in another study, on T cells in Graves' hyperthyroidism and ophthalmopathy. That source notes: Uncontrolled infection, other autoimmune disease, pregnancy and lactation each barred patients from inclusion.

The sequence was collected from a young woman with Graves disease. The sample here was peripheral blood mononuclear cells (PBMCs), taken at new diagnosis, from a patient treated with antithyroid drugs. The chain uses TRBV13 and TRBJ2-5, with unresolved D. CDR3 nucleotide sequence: TGTGCCAGCAGCCCCTACGGAAGGACCCAGTACTTC. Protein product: CASSPYGRTQYF.